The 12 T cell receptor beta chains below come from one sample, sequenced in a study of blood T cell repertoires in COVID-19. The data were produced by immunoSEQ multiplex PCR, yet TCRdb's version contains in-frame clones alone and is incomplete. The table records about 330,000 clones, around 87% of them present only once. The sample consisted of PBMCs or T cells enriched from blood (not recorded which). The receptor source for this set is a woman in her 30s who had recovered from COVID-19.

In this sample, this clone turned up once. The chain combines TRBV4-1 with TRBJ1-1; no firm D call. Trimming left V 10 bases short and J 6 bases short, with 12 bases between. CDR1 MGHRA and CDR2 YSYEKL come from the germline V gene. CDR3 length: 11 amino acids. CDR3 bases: TGCGCCACCGGTTTGGGCGCTGAAGCTTTCTTT. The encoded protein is CATGLGAEAFF.

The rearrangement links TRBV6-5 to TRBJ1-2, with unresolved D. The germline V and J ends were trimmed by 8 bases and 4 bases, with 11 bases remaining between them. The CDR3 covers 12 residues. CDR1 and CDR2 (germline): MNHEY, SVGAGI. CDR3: CASRSLFYGYTF. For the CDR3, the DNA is TGTGCCAGCCGGAGTCTGTTCTATGGCTACACCTTC.

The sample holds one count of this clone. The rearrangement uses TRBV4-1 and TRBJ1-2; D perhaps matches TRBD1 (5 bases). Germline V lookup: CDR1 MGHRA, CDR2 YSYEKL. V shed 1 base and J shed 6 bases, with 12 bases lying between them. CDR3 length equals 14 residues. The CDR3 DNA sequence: TGCGCCAGCAGCCAAGGGCAGGGTGTAGATGGCTACACCTTC. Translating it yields CASSQGQGVDGYTF.

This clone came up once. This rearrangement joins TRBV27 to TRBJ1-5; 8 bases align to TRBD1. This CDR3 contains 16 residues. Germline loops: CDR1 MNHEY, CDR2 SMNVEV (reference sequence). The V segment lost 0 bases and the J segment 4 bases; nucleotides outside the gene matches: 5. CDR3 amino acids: CASSLSAGGLNQPQHF. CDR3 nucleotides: TGTGCCAGCAGTTTATCAGCAGGGGGCCTTAATCAGCCCCAGCATTTT.

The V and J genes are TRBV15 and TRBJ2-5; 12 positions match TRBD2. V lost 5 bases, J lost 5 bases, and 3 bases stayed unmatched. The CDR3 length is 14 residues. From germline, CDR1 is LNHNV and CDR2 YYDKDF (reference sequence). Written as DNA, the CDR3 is TGTGCCACCAGCCTGGGACTAGCGGGCGAGACCCAGTACTTC. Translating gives CATSLGLAGETQYF.

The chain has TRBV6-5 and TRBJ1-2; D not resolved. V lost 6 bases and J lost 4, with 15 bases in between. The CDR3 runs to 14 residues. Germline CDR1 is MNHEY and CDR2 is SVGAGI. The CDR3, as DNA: TGTGCCAGCAGCCAAGGAGATTTGATCTATGGCTACACCTTC. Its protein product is CASSQGDLIYGYTF.

The CDR3 sequence: CASSLWGGSYEQYF. CDR3 sequence (DNA): TGTGCCAGCAGCTTGTGGGGAGGCTCCTACGAGCAGTACTTC. V and J are TRBV5-6 and TRBJ2-7; a possible D gene is TRBD2 (6 bases). The CDR3 has 14 amino acids. The germline gives CDR1 SGHDT, CDR2 YYEEEE. Trimming pared 1 base from V and 0 bases from J, leaving 8 bases between. Complete variable domain (other parts from reference TRBV5-6 and TRBJ2-7): DAGVTQSPTHLIKTRGQQVTLRCSPKSGHDTVSWYQQALGQGPQFIFQYYEEEERQRGNFPDRFSGHQFPNYSSELNVNALLLGDSALYLCASSLWGGSYEQYFGPGTRLTVT.

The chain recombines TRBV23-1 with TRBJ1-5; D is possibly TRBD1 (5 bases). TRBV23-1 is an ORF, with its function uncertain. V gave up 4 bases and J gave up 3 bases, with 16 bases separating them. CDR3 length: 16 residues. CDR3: CASSPRTSRLNQPQHF. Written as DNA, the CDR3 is TGCGCCAGCAGTCCTAGGACATCTAGACTCAATCAGCCCCAGCATTTT.

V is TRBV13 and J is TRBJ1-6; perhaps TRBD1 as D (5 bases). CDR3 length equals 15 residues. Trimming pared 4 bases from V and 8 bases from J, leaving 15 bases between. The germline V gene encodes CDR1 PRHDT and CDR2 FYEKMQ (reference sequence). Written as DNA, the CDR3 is TGTGCCAGCAGCTCGCCAACAGGCGGGGATTCACCCCTCCACTTT. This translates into CASSSPTGGDSPLHF.

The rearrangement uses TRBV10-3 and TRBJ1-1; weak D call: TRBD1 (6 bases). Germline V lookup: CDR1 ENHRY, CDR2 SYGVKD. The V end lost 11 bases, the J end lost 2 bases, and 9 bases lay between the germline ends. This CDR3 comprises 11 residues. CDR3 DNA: TGTGCCGCAGGGGTAAACACTGAAGCTTTCTTT. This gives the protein CAAGVNTEAFF.

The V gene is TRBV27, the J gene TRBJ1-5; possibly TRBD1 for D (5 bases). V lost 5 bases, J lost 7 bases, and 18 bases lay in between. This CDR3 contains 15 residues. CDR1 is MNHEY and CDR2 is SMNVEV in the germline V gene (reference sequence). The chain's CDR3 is CASSDRGRDGQPQHF. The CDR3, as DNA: TGTGCCAGCAGTGACCGAGGGAGGGACGGCCAGCCCCAGCATTTT.

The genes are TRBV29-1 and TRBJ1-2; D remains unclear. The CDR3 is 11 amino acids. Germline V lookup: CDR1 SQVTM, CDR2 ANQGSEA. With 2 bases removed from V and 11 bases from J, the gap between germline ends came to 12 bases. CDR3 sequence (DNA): TGCAGCGTTGAAAGCGGAGAAGGATACACCTTC. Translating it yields CSVESGEGYTF.